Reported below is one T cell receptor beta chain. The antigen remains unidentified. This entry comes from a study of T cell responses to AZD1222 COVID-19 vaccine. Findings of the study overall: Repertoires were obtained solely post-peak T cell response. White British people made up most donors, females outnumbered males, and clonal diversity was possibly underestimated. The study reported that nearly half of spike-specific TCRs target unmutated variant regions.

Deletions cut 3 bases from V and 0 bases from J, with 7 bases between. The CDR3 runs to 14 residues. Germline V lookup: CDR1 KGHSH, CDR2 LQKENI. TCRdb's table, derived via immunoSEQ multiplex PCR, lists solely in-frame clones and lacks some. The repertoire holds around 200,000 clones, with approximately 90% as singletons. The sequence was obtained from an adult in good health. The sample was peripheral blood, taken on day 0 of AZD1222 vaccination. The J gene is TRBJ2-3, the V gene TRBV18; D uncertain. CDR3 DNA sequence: TGTGCCAGCTCACCCACCGACAGCACAGATACGCAGTATTTT. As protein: CASSPTDSTDTQYF.